The 18 T cell receptor beta chains in this list originate from one sample, sequenced in a study of blood T cell repertoires in COVID-19. Here immunoSEQ multiplex PCR was the method, and the copy in TCRdb shows in-frame clones only, minus some. This sample has 200,000 to 250,000 clones, with 70% to 90% found just once. Sequenced input: peripheral blood. The receptor source for this set is a man over 45 with acute or convalescent COVID-19.

This clone has a single count. This chain connects TRBV12-3 or TRBV12-4 to TRBJ1-2; D is ambiguous. The CDR3 length is 12 residues. The V end was cut by 5 bases, the J end by 3 bases, with 7 bases between. CDR3 region: CASSQAYYGYTF. The CDR3 DNA follows: TGTGCCAGCAGTCAGGCCTACTATGGCTACACCTTC.

The chain links TRBV5-5 to TRBJ2-7; TRBD2 matches at 7 bases. CDR1 and CDR2 (germline): SGHKS, YYEKEE (reference sequence). This CDR3 comprises 15 residues. V was clipped by 4 bases and J by 3 bases; unmatched bases: 10. The CDR3, as DNA: TGTGCCAGCAGCGGCAGGGAGGGAGGCGGCTACGAGCAGTACTTC. Protein: CASSGREGGGYEQYF.

V and J are TRBV19 and TRBJ2-2; possible D gene TRBD1, 6 bases. Deletions cut 1 base from V and 6 bases from J, with 9 bases between. Germline V gives CDR1 LNHDA, CDR2 SQIVND (reference sequence). The CDR3 runs 14 residues. CDR3 protein: CASSIVGAPGELFF. DNA for the CDR3: TGTGCCAGTAGTATAGTGGGGGCCCCCGGGGAGCTGTTTTTT.

This chain links TRBV7-8 with TRBJ1-2; TRBD1 matches at 7 bases. V shed 1 base and J 7 bases; nucleotides not matched to a gene: 3. CDR3 size: 13 residues. From germline, CDR1 is SGHVS and CDR2 FQNEAQ. CDR3: CASSLGQGFGYTF. CDR3 sequence (DNA): TGTGCCAGCAGCTTAGGACAGGGATTTGGCTACACCTTC.

The V gene is TRBV7-9, the J gene TRBJ1-1; a weak D match, TRBD1 (5 bases). V gave up 2 bases and J gave up 4 bases, with 11 bases separating them. This CDR3 region has 14 residues. Germline assignment: CDR1 SEHNR and CDR2 FQNEAQ (reference sequence). The CDR3: CASSLTRVGTEAFF. The CDR3 DNA reads TGTGCCAGCAGCTTAACCAGGGTCGGCACTGAAGCTTTCTTT.

V is TRBV27 and J is TRBJ1-5, with D unclear. The CDR3 extends over 14 amino acids. The germline V and J ends were trimmed by 8 bases and 1 base, with 12 bases remaining between them. Germline CDR1 is MNHEY and CDR2 is SMNVEV (reference sequence). CDR3 amino acids: CASSTGWSNQPQHF. The CDR3 region has the DNA TGTGCCAGCTCGACGGGATGGAGCAATCAGCCCCAGCATTTT.

V gene TRBV5-5 combines with J gene TRBJ1-3; 8 positions match TRBD1. Germline trimming cut 3 bases from V and 4 bases from J; bases unmatched to any gene: 3. Germline lookup yields CDR1 SGHKS and CDR2 YYEKEE (reference sequence). The CDR3 length is 14 residues. CDR3: CASSSTGAGNTIYF. The CDR3 DNA sequence: TGTGCCAGCAGCTCGACAGGGGCAGGAAACACCATATATTTT.

The sample holds one count of this clone. The genes are TRBV5-1 and TRBJ1-5, with 10 bases fitting TRBD1. Losses at the gene ends were 0 bases for V and 10 bases for J; bases not matched to a gene: 7. The CDR3 runs to 15 residues. CDR1 and CDR2 from the germline V gene are SGHRS and YFSETQ. CDR3 DNA: TGCGCCAGCAGCTTGGCCGGGACAGGGGAATTCCCCCAGCATTTT. Translating it yields CASSLAGTGEFPQHF. The entire variable domain, with the rest obtained from reference TRBV5-1 and TRBJ1-5, is as follows: KAGVTQTPRYLIKTRGQQVTLSCSPISGHRSVSWYQQTPGQGLQFLFEYFSETQRNKGNFPGRFSGRQFSNSRSEMNVSTLELGDSALYLCASSLAGTGEFPQHFGDGTRLSIL.

In this sample, this clone turned up once. This sequence joins TRBV19 and TRBJ1-6, with TRBD1 matching over 8 bases. Trimming took 3 bases from V and 6 from J; bases not matched to a gene: 4. The CDR3 contains 15 residues. Germline assignment: CDR1 LNHDA and CDR2 SQIVND (reference sequence). The CDR3 bases are TGTGCCAGTAGTATTGGAGGACAGGGTAATTCACCCCTCCACTTT. This sequence encodes CASSIGGQGNSPLHF. Supplemented by reference TRBV19 and TRBJ1-6, the full variable domain reads DGGITQSPKYLFRKEGQNVTLSCEQNLNHDAMYWYRQDPGQGLRLIYYSQIVNDFQKGDIAEGYSVSREKKESFPLTVTSAQKNPTAFYLCASSIGGQGNSPLHFGNGTRLTVT.

V gene TRBV24-1 combines with J gene TRBJ2-3, with TRBD1 matching 9 bases. Germline V gene sequence: CDR1 KGHDR, CDR2 SFDVKD. V dropped 4 bases and J dropped 0; count of bases not matched to a gene: 4. There are 16 residues in the CDR3. CDR3 amino acids: CATSETGQGSTDTQYF. In nucleotides, the CDR3 is TGTGCCACCAGTGAGACAGGACAGGGGAGCACAGATACGCAGTATTTT.

The J gene is TRBJ1-2, the V gene TRBV7-3; 7 nucleotides line up with TRBD1. The V and J ends lost 5 bases and 2 bases, in that order; junction bases with no gene match: 5. This CDR3 spans 14 amino acids. From germline, CDR1 is SGHTA and CDR2 FQGTGA. CDR3 loop: CASSPAGGNYGYTF. The CDR3 coding sequence is TGTGCCAGCAGCCCAGCAGGGGGGAACTATGGCTACACCTTC.

The chain has TRBV18 and TRBJ2-7; tentative D call: TRBD2 (7 bases). Germline assignment: CDR1 KGHSH and CDR2 LQKENI. V was pared by 3 bases and J by 6 bases, with 15 bases between. The CDR3 is 14 amino acids. In DNA, the CDR3 is TGTGCCAGCTCACCTCCAGGGGTAGCGGGCGAGCAGTACTTC. Translating it yields CASSPPGVAGEQYF. The full variable domain, its missing parts supplied by reference TRBV18 and TRBJ2-7, is NAGVMQNPRHLVRRRGQEARLRCSPMKGHSHVYWYRQLPEEGLKFMVYLQKENIIDESGMPKERFSAEFPKEGPSILRIQQVVRGDSAAYFCASSPPGVAGEQYFGPGTRLTVT.

The gene calls are TRBV27 and TRBJ2-1; TRBD1 matches 7 bases. The J segment lost 3 bases and the V segment lost 3 bases, leaving 5 bases of the junction unmatched. The germline V gene encodes CDR1 MNHEY and CDR2 SMNVEV (reference sequence). The CDR3 contains 15 residues. The CDR3 region has the DNA TGTGCCAGCAGTTTCAGACAGGGCGGCTACAATGAGCAGTTCTTC. This gives the protein CASSFRQGGYNEQFF.

The table lists this clone with a count of one. The V and J genes are TRBV19 and TRBJ2-7, with a tentative D call TRBD2 (6 bases). V lost 3 bases and J lost 5, with 11 bases in between. The CDR3 loop spans 13 amino acids. CDR1 LNHDA and CDR2 SQIVND come from the germline V gene (reference sequence). The CDR3 nucleotides are TGTGCCAGTAGTATGCGGGATGGGGACGAGCAGTACTTC. Protein: CASSMRDGDEQYF.

The chain recombines TRBV6-6 with TRBJ1-6; 9 nucleotides agree with TRBD1. J was trimmed by 7 bases and V by 6 bases; bases with no gene match: 1. This CDR3 has 13 residues. The V gene's germline CDR1 is MNHNY and CDR2 SVGAGI (reference sequence). The CDR3 spells CASSGQGNSPLHF. In nucleotides, the CDR3 is TGTGCCAGCAGCGGACAGGGGAATTCACCCCTCCACTTT.

The chain joins TRBV5-1 to TRBJ1-1; 7 positions match TRBD1. The junction had 7 bases not matched to a gene; V was cut back by 0 bases and J by 2 bases. The CDR3 extends over 16 amino acids. Germline V gene sequence: CDR1 SGHRS, CDR2 YFSETQ. CDR3 in DNA: TGCGCCAGCAGCTTGGGACAAGGGGGCTTAAACACTGAAGCTTTCTTT. This translates into CASSLGQGGLNTEAFF. Together with reference TRBV5-1 and TRBJ1-1, the CDR3 gives the full variable domain: KAGVTQTPRYLIKTRGQQVTLSCSPISGHRSVSWYQQTPGQGLQFLFEYFSETQRNKGNFPGRFSGRQFSNSRSEMNVSTLELGDSALYLCASSLGQGGLNTEAFFGQGTRLTVV.

With regard to this clone: Other DNA sequences in the sample encode the same CDR3. The rearrangement links TRBV27 to TRBJ2-7; a possible D gene is TRBD2 (5 bases). The CDR3 runs 15 residues. V dropped 0 bases and J dropped 0 bases, with 9 bases sitting between them. Germline CDR1 and CDR2: MNHEY and SMNVEV (reference sequence). In DNA form, the CDR3 reads TGTGCCAGCAGTTTATCCACGGGATCCTCCTACGAGCAGTACTTC. It encodes CASSLSTGSSYEQYF.

This clone was seen more than once but under ten times. J is TRBJ2-1 and V is TRBV10-3; D possibly corresponds to TRBD2 (6 bases). V shed 7 bases and J shed 4 bases, with 14 bases lying between them. The V gene's germline CDR1 is ENHRY and CDR2 SYGVKD. The CDR3 runs to 14 residues. This CDR3 is CAIKGVGGYNEQFF. The CDR3 DNA reads as TGTGCCATCAAGGGTGTGGGGGGATACAATGAGCAGTTCTTC.